This T cell receptor (beta chain) was found in a study of shared clonotypes between healthy human individuals. TCRdb's table, derived via immunoSEQ multiplex PCR, lists solely in-frame clones and lacks some. The sample carries approximately 2.3 million clones, just over 90% recorded once. Into CD45RA+ naive and CD45RA-negative memory subsets, the CD4+ cells were split. The V gene lost 7 bases and the J gene lost 3 bases, with 19 bases spanning the gap. This CDR3 region has 16 residues. Germline values: CDR1 PRHDT, CDR2 FYEKMQ (reference sequence). The receptor's source is a young man in good health. Some clones in this sample may be carry-over from other donors' samples. Sequencing used naive CD4+ T cells from PBMCs. Subset defined: CD45RA+ positively selected. This sequence joins TRBV13 and TRBJ2-1, with D maybe TRBD1 (7 bases). Here the CDR3 DNA reads TGTGCCAGCAAACGCGCCAGGGGGGAAAGCTACAATGAGCAGTTCTTC. This codes for CASKRARGESYNEQFF.